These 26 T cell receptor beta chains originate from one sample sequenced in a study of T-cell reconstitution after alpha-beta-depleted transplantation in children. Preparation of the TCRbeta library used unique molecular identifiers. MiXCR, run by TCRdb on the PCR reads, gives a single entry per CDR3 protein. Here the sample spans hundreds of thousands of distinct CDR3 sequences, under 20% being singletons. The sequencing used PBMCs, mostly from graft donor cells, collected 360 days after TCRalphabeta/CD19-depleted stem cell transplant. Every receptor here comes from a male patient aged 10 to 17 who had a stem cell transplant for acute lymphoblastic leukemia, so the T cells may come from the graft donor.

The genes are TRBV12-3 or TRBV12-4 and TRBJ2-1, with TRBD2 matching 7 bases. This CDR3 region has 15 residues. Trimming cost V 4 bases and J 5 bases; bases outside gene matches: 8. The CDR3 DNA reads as TGTGCCAGCAGTTCTCGACTAGCACTTAACAATGAGCAGTTCTTC. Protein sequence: CASSSRLALNNEQFF.

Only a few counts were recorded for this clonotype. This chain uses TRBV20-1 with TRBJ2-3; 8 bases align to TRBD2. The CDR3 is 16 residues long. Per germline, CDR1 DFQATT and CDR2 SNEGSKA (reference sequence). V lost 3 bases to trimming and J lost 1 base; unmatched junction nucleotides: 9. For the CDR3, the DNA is TGCAGTGCTAGTCTTGTAGCGGGATTGGGCACAGATACGCAGTATTTT. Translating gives CSASLVAGLGTDTQYF.

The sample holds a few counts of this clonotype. CDR3 coding DNA: TGCGCCAGCAGCATGGGCCCCACCTTGACTCCCCGTGATGAGCAGTTCTTC. It is translated as CASSMGPTLTPRDEQFF. V is TRBV5-1 and J is TRBJ2-1; D is uncertain. CDR3 length: 17 amino acids. Germline CDR1 and CDR2: SGHRS and YFSETQ. Between the trimmed V and J ends, which lost 4 bases and 8 bases, there was a span of 25 bases.

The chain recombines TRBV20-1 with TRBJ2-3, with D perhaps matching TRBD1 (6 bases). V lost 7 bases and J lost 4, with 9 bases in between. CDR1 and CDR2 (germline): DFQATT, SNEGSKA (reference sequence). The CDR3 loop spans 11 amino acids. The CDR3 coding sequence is TGCAGTGAGAAGGGGGCAGATACGCAGTATTTT. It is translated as CSEKGADTQYF.

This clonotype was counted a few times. The CDR3: CSADIPVGTDTQYF. The CDR3 DNA reads TGCAGTGCCGACATACCGGTGGGCACAGATACGCAGTATTTT. The chain links TRBV20-1 to TRBJ2-3; D remains ambiguous. Germline V lookup: CDR1 DFQATT, CDR2 SNEGSKA (reference sequence). CDR3 length equals 14 residues. Trimming took 6 bases from V and 1 from J, leaving 14 bases between them.

The CDR3 DNA reads as TGCGCCAGCACCTCCGGGACTGGTCAAGAGACCCAGTACTTC. This translates into CASTSGTGQETQYF. This sequence joins TRBV5-1 and TRBJ2-5; D is possibly TRBD2 (6 bases). The CDR3 extends over 14 amino acids. Trimming pared 6 bases from V and 2 bases from J, leaving 14 bases between. CDR1 is SGHRS, CDR2 YFSETQ, per germline. Together with reference TRBV5-1 and TRBJ2-5, the CDR3 gives the full variable domain: KAGVTQTPRYLIKTRGQQVTLSCSPISGHRSVSWYQQTPGQGLQFLFEYFSETQRNKGNFPGRFSGRQFSNSRSEMNVSTLELGDSALYLCASTSGTGQETQYFGPGTRLLVL.

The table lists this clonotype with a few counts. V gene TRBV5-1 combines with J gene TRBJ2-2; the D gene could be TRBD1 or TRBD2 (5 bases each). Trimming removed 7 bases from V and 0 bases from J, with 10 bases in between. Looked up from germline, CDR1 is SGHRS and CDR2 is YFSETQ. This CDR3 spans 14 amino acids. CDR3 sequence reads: CASWWGTNTGELFF. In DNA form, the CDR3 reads TGCGCCAGCTGGTGGGGGACGAACACCGGGGAGCTGTTTTTT.

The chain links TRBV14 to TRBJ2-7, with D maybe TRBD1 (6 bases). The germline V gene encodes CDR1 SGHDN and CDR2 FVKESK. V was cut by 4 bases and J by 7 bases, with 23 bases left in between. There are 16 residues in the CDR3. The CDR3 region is CASSLFPGQVTGEQYF. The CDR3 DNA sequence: TGTGCCAGCAGCCTTTTTCCGGGACAAGTTACGGGTGAGCAGTACTTC.

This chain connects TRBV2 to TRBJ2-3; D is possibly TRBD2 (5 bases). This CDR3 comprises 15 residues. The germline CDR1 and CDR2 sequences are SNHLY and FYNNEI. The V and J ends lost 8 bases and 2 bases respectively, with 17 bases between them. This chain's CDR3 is CASWGRGPPTDTQYF. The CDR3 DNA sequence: TGTGCCAGCTGGGGAAGAGGGCCCCCCACAGATACGCAGTATTTT.

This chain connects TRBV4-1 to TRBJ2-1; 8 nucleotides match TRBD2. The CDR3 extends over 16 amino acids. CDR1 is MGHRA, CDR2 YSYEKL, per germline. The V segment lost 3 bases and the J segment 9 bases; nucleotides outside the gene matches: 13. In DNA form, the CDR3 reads TGCGCCAGCAGCCAGGCCGTTACGGGAGGGCCAGTTGAGCAGTTCTTC. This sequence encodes CASSQAVTGGPVEQFF.

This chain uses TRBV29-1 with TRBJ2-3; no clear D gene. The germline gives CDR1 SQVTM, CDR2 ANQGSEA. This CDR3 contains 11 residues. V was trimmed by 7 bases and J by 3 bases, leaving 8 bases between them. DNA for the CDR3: TGCAGCGGTGCCCAGACAGATACGCAGTATTTT. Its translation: CSGAQTDTQYF.

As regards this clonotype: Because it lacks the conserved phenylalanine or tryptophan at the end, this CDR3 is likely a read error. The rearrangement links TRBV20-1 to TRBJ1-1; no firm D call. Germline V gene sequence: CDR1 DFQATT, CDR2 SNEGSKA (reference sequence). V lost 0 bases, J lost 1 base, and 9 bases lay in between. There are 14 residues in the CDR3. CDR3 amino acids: CSARDMTANTEAFI. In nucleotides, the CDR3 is TGCAGTGCTAGAGATATGACGGCGAACACTGAAGCTTTCATT.

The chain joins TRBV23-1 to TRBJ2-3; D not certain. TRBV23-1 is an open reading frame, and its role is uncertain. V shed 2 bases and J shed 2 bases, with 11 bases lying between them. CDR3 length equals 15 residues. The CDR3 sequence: CASSQPPGYTDTQYF. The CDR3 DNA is TGCGCCAGCAGTCAACCCCCCGGGTACACAGATACGCAGTATTTT.

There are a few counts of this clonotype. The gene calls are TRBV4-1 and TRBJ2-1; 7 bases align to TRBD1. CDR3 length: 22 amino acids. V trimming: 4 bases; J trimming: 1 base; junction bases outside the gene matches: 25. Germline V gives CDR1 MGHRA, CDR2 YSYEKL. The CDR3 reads CASSPARLPRTGVRLSYNEQFF. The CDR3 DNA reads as TGCGCCAGCAGCCCCGCCCGGCTTCCTAGGACAGGAGTTAGACTGTCCTACAATGAGCAGTTCTTC.

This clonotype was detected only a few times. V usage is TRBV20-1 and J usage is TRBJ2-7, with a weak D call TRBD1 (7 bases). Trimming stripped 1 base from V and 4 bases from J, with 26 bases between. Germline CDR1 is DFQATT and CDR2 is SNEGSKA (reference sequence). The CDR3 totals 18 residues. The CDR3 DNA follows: TGCAGTGCTAGAGTGCCCCTTAGACAGGGCCTAGCGCAGTACGAGCAGTACTTC. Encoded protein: CSARVPLRQGLAQYEQYF.

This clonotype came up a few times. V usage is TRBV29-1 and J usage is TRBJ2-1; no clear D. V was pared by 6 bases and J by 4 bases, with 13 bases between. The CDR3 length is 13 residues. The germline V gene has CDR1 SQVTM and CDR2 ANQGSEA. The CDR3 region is CSVKGSRYNEQFF. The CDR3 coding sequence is TGCAGCGTGAAGGGTTCGCGGTACAATGAGCAGTTCTTC.

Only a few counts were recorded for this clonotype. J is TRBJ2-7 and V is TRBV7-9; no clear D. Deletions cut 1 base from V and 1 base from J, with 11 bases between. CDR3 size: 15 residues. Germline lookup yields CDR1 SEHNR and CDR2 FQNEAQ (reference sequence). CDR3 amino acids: CASSLVRDPSYEQYF. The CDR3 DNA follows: TGTGCCAGCAGCTTAGTTCGTGACCCTTCCTACGAGCAGTACTTC.

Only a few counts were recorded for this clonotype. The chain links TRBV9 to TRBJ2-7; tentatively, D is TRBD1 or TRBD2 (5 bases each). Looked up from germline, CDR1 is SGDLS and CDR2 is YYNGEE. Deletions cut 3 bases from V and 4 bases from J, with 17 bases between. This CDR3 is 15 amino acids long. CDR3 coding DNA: TGTGCCAGCAGCGCTTCTCCTAGGGGAGTGTACGAGCAGTACTTC. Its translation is CASSASPRGVYEQYF.

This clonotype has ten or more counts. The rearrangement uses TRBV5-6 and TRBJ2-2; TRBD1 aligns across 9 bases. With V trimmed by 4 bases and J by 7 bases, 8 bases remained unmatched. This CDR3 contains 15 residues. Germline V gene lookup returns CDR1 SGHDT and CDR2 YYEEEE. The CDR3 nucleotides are TGTGCCAGCAGCATGGGGACAGGGATGGACGGGGAGCTGTTTTTT. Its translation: CASSMGTGMDGELFF.

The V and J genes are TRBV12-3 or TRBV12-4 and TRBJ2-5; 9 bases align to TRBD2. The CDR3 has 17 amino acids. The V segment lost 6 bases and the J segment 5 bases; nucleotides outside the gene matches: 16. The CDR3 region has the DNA TGTGCCAGCAGCACTCAGAAGCGGGAGGAGGGGTGGGAGACCCAGTACTTC. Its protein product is CASSTQKREEGWETQYF.

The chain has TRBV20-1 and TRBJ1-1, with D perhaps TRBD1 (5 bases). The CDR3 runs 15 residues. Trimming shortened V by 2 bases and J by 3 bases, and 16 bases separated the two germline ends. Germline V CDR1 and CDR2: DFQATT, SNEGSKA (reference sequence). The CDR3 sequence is CSARNPYGGDTEAFF. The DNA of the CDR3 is TGCAGTGCTAGAAATCCCTACGGGGGAGACACTGAAGCTTTCTTT.

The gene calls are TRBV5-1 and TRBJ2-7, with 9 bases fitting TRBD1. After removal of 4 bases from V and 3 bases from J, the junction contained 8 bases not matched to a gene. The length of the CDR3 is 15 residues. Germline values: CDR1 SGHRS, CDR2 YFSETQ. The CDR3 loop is CASSKTGGADYEQYF. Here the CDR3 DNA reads TGCGCCAGCAGCAAAACAGGGGGCGCTGACTACGAGCAGTACTTC. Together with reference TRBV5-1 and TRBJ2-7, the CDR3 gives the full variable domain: KAGVTQTPRYLIKTRGQQVTLSCSPISGHRSVSWYQQTPGQGLQFLFEYFSETQRNKGNFPGRFSGRQFSNSRSEMNVSTLELGDSALYLCASSKTGGADYEQYFGPGTRLTVT.

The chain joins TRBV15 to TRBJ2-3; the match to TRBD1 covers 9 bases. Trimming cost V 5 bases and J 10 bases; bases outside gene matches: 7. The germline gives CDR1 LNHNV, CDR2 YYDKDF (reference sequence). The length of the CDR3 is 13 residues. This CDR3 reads CATSPQGQGAQYF. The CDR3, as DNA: TGTGCCACCAGCCCACAGGGACAGGGTGCGCAGTATTTT. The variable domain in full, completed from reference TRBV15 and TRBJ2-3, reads DAMVIQNPRYQVTQFGKPVTLSCSQTLNHNVMYWYQQKSSQAPKLLFHYYDKDFNNEADTPDNFQSRRPNTSFCFLDIRSPGLGDTAMYLCATSPQGQGAQYFGPGTRLTVL.

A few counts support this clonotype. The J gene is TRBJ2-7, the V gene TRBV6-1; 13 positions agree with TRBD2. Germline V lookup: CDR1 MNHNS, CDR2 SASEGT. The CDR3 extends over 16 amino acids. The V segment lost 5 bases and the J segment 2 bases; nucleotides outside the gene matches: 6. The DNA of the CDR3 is TGTGCCAGCAGTCAACGGGGACTAGCGGGACCCTACGAGCAGTACTTC. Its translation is CASSQRGLAGPYEQYF.

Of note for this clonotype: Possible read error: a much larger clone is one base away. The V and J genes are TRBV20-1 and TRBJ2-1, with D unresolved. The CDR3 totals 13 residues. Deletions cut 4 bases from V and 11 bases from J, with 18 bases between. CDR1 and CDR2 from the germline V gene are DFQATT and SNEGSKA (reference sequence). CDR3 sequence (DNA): TGCAGTGCTAATAGAAGGGCCTACGGTAAGCAGTTCTTC. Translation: CSANRRAYGKQFF.

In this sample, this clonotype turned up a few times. CDR3 residues: CSAPERRGNTIYF. The CDR3 nucleotides read TGCAGTGCTCCAGAGCGGAGAGGAAACACCATATATTTT. The chain joins TRBV20-1 to TRBJ1-3; D gene ambiguous. V was cut by 5 bases and J by 4 bases, with 12 bases left in between. This CDR3 has 13 residues. In germline, CDR1 is DFQATT, CDR2 SNEGSKA (reference sequence).